This T cell receptor (beta chain) was found in a study of T cell clusters in autoimmune cytopenias. Each sample's input was 250 to 300 ng genomic DNA, 35,000 to 40,000 genome equivalents. TRB was amplified by touch-down multiplex PCR, primer pools A and B combined. TCRdb re-called the multiplex PCR reads, yielding one record per CDR3 amino acid sequence without DNA. The table lists approximately 5,200 distinct CDR3 sequences, with approximately 53% in the top ten. The CDR3 is 17 residues long. In germline, CDR1 is LNHDA, CDR2 SQIVND (reference sequence). These data were also reused for a study on T cell repertoires in aging, cancer and after chemotherapy.

Specimen: peripheral blood. The sequence derives from a human donor in good health. V gene TRBV19 combines with J gene TRBJ2-1; as DNA is missing, the TRBD1 call by TCRdb cannot be tested. The CDR3 spells CASSRGLGVKLFNEQFF. Full variable domain (missing parts from reference TRBV19 and TRBJ2-1): DGGITQSPKYLFRKEGQNVTLSCEQNLNHDAMYWYRQDPGQGLRLIYYSQIVNDFQKGDIAEGYSVSREKKESFPLTVTSAQKNPTAFYLCASSRGLGVKLFNEQFFGPGTRLTVL.